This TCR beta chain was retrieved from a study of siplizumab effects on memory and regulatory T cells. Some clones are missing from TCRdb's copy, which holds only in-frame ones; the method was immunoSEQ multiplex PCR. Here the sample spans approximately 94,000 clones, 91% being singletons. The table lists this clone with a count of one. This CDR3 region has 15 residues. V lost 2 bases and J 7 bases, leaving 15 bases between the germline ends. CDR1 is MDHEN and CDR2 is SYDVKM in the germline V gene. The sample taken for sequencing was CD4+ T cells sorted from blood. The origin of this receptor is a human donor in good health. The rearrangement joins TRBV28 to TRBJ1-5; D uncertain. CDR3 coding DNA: TGTGCCAGCAGTTTAATGGGGAGGCCCGGCCAGCCCCAGCATTTT. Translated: CASSLMGRPGQPQHF.